This is a list of T cell receptor beta chains from one sample in a study of OX40 agonist ivuxolimab in advanced cancers. Sequencing used immunoSEQ multiplex PCR; TCRdb keeps in-frame clones, though not all of them. The sample holds approximately 62,000 clones, over 75% seen once. This specimen was CD4+ or CD8+ T cells sorted from blood, taken in a trial of the OX40 agonist ivuxolimab. These receptor sequences come from an adult with an advanced solid tumor such as melanoma, head and neck, liver or kidney cancer. Each CDR3 is given with its conserved first and last residue. D genes are given only for firm matches. The size field is filled for only some rows; it gives once, few, many or a size class.

J gene: TRBJ1-5
V gene: TRBV30
clone size: -
D gene: -
CDR3 protein: CAWSAMDSSNQPQHF
CDR3 DNA: TGTGCCTGGAGTGCAATGGACAGCTCCAATCAGCCCCAGCATTTT

J gene: TRBJ1-1
V gene: TRBV11-3
clone size: -
D gene: -
CDR3 protein: CASSLGQLNTEAFF
CDR3 DNA: TGTGCCAGCAGCTTGGGGCAGTTGAACACTGAAGCTTTCTTT

J gene: TRBJ1-3
V gene: TRBV28
clone size: -
D gene: -
CDR3 protein: CASSLLTVSSGNTIYF
CDR3 DNA: TGTGCCAGCAGTTTGCTGACAGTGAGCTCTGGAAACACCATATATTTT

J gene: TRBJ2-2
V gene: TRBV6-4
clone size: once
D gene: -
CDR3 protein: CASSDWGNTGELFF
CDR3 DNA: TGTGCCAGCAGTGACTGGGGGAACACCGGGGAGCTGTTTTTT

J gene: TRBJ1-4
V gene: TRBV28
clone size: -
D gene: TRBD1
CDR3 protein: CASSRQGRTTTNEKLFF
CDR3 DNA: TGTGCCAGCAGCAGACAGGGACGAACGACAACTAATGAAAAACTGTTTTTT

J gene: TRBJ1-2
V gene: TRBV28
clone size: -
D gene: TRBD1
CDR3 protein: CASRSLPGTGGRLGYTF
CDR3 DNA: TGTGCCAGCAGATCCTTGCCCGGGACAGGGGGCCGGCTGGGCTACACCTTC

J gene: TRBJ2-7
V gene: TRBV5-4
clone size: few
D gene: -
CDR3 protein: CASSQWTSMGATYEQYF
CDR3 DNA: TGTGCCAGCAGCCAATGGACAAGCATGGGGGCCACCTACGAGCAGTACTTC

J gene: TRBJ1-6
V gene: TRBV7-2
clone size: -
D gene: -
CDR3 protein: CASSQTGYNSPLHF
CDR3 DNA: TGTGCCAGCAGCCAGACAGGTTATAATTCACCCCTCCACTTT

J gene: TRBJ2-7
V gene: TRBV4-2
clone size: once
D gene: -
CDR3 protein: CASSLDRFSYEQYF
CDR3 DNA: TGTGCCAGCAGCCTGGACAGATTCTCCTACGAGCAGTACTTC

J gene: TRBJ2-1
V gene: TRBV7-2
clone size: -
D gene: TRBD2
CDR3 protein: CASSEWTSNYNEQFF
CDR3 DNA: TGTGCCAGCAGCGAATGGACTAGCAACTACAATGAGCAGTTCTTC

J gene: TRBJ2-7
V gene: TRBV10-3
clone size: -
D gene: -
CDR3 protein: CAISAAGERDEQYF
CDR3 DNA: TGTGCCATCAGTGCGGCCGGGGAGCGGGACGAGCAGTACTTC

J gene: TRBJ2-5
V gene: TRBV30
clone size: -
D gene: -
CDR3 protein: CAWGRGASETQYF
CDR3 DNA: TGTGCCTGGGGGAGGGGGGCTTCGGAGACCCAGTACTTC

J gene: TRBJ2-1
V gene: TRBV19
clone size: -
D gene: TRBD2
CDR3 protein: CASSIDSSGRGDEQFF
CDR3 DNA: TGTGCCAGTAGTATAGATAGTAGCGGGAGAGGCGATGAGCAGTTCTTC

J gene: TRBJ1-2
V gene: TRBV7-2
clone size: -
D gene: -
CDR3 protein: CASSLWISEGYTF
CDR3 DNA: TGTGCCAGCAGCTTATGGATTTCGGAGGGCTACACCTTC

J gene: TRBJ2-7
V gene: TRBV19
clone size: -
D gene: -
CDR3 protein: CASSIETGSYEQYF
CDR3 DNA: TGTGCCAGTAGTATAGAAACGGGCTCCTACGAGCAGTACTTC